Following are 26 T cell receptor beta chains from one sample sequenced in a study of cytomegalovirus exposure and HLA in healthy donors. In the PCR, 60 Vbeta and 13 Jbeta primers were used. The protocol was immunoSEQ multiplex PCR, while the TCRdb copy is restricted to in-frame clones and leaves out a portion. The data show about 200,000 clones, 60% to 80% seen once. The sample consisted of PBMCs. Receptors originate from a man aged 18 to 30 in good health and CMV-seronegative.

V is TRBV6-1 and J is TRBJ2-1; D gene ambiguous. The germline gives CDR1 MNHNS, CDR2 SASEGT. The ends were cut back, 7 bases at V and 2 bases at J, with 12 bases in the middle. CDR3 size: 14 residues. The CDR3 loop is CASNRQETYNEQFF. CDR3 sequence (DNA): TGTGCCAGCAATCGTCAGGAAACCTACAATGAGCAGTTCTTC.

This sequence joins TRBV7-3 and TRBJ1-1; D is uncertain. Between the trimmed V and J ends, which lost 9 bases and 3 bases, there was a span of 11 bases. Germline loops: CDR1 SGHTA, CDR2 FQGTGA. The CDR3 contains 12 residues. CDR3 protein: CARGARYTEAFF. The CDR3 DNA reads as TGTGCCAGGGGAGCGCGGTACACTGAAGCTTTCTTT. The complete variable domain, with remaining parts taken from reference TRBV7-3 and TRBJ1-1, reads GAGVSQTPSNKVTEKGKYVELRCDPISGHTALYWYRQSLGQGPEFLIYFQGTGAADDSGLPNDRFFAVRPEGSVSTLKIQRTERGDSAVYLCARGARYTEAFFGQGTRLTVV.

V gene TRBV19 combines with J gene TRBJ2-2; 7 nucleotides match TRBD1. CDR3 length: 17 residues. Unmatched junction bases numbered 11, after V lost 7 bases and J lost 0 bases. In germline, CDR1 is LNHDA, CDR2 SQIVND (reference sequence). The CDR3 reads CASMRTGHLTNTGELFF. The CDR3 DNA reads TGTGCCAGTATGAGGACAGGCCACCTTACGAACACCGGGGAGCTGTTTTTT.

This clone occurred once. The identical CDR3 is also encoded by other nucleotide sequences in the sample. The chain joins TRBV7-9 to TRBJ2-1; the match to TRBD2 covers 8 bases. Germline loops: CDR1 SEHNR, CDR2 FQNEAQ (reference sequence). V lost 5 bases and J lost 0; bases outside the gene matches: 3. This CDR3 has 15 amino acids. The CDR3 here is CASSPSGSSYNEQFF. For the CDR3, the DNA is TGTGCCAGCAGCCCGAGCGGGAGCTCCTACAATGAGCAGTTCTTC.

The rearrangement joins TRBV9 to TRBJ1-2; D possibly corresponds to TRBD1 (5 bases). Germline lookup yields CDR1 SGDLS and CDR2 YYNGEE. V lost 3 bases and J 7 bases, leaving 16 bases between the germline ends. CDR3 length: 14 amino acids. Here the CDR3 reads CASSGGTRESGYTF. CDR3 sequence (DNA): TGTGCCAGCAGCGGCGGGACGAGGGAGAGTGGCTACACCTTC.

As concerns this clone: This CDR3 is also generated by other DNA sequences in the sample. CDR3: CASSISLNQPQHF. The CDR3 DNA follows: TGTGCCAGTAGTATTTCACTCAATCAGCCCCAGCATTTT. V is TRBV19 and J is TRBJ1-5; no reliable D call. The CDR3 has 13 amino acids. Looked up from germline, CDR1 is LNHDA and CDR2 is SQIVND (reference sequence). V lost 3 bases and J lost 3, with 6 bases in between.

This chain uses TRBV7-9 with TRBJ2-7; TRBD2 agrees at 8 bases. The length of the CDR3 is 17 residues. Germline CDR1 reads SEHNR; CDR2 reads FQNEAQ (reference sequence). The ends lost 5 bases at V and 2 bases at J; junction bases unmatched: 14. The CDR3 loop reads CASSREPAGVPTYEQYF. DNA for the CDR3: TGTGCCAGCAGCCGCGAACCAGCGGGGGTTCCCACCTACGAGCAGTACTTC.

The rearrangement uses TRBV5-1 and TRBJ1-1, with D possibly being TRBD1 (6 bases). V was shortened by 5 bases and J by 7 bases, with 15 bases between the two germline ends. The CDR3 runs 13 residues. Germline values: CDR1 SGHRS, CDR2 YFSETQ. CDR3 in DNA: TGCGCCAGCAGGTTGAACCGGGACAATGAAGCTTTCTTT. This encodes CASRLNRDNEAFF.

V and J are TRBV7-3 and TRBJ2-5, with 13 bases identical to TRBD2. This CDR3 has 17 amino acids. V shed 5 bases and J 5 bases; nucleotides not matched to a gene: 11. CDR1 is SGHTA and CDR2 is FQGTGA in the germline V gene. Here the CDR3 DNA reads TGTGCCAGCAGCCCGGACGGGACTAGCGGGGTGAGGGAGACCCAGTACTTC. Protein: CASSPDGTSGVRETQYF.

CDR3 sequence (DNA): TGTGCCAGCAGCTCCACCCCAACTACAGATACGCAGTATTTT. Translated, it gives CASSSTPTTDTQYF. The rearrangement joins TRBV7-2 to TRBJ2-3; D call uncertain. CDR1 and CDR2 from the germline V gene are SGHTA and FQGNSA. Trimming left V 4 bases short and J 3 bases short, with 11 bases between. The CDR3 consists of 14 residues.

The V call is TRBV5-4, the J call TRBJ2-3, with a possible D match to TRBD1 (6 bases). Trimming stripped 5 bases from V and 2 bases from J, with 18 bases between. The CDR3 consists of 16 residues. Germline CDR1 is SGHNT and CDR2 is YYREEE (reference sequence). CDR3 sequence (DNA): TGTGCCAGCAGGCAAGATACAGGGCCCTTCACAGATACGCAGTATTTT. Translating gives CASRQDTGPFTDTQYF.

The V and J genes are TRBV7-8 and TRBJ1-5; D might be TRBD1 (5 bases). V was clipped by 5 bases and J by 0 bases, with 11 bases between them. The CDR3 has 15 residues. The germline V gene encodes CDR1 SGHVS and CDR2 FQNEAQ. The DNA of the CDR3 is TGTGCCAGCAGCATGGGGCCGTATAGCAATCAGCCCCAGCATTTT. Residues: CASSMGPYSNQPQHF.

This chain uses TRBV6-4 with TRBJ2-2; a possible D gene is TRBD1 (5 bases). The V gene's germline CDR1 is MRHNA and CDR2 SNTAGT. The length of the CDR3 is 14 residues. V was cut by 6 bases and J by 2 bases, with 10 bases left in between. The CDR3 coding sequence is TGTGCCAGCAGGACCGGACATAACACCGGGGAGCTGTTTTTT. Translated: CASRTGHNTGELFF.

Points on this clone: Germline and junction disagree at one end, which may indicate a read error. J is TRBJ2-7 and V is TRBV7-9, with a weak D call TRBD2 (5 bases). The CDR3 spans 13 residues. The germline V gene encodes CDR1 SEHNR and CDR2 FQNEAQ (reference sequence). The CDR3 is CASSLAYSYEQYF. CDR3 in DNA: TGTGCCAGCAGCCTAGCCTACTCCTACGAGCAGTACTTC.

CDR3 sequence: CASRWLEATEAFF. For the CDR3, the DNA is TGTGCCAGTAGGTGGCTCGAGGCAACTGAAGCTTTCTTT. The chain couples TRBV19 to TRBJ1-1, with D unresolved. The germline gives CDR1 LNHDA, CDR2 SQIVND (reference sequence). The ends were cut back, 6 bases at V and 5 bases at J, with 13 bases in the middle. The CDR3 sequence is 13 residues long.

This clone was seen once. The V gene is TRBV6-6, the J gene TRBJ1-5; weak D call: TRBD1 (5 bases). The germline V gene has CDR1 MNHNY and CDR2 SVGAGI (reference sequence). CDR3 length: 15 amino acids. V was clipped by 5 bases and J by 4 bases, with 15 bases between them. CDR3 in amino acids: CASSGRGGGNQPQHF. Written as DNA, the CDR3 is TGTGCCAGCAGTGGACGGGGGGGTGGGAATCAGCCCCAGCATTTT.

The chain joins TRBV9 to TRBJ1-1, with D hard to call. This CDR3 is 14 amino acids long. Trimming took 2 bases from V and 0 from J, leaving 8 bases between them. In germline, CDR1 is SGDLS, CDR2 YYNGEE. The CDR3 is CASSVGHLNTEAFF. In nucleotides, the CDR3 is TGTGCCAGCAGCGTTGGTCACTTGAACACTGAAGCTTTCTTT.

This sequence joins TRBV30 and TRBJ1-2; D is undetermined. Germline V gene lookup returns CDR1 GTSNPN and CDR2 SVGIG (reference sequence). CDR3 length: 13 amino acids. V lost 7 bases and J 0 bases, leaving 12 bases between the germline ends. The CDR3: CASVWAANYGYTF. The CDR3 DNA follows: TGTGCCTCGGTATGGGCTGCTAACTATGGCTACACCTTC.

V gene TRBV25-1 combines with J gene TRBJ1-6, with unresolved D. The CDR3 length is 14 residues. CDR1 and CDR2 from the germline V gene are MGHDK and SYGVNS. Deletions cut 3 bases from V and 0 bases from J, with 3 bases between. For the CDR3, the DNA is TGTGCCAGCAGTGACAGCTCCTATAATTCACCCCTCCACTTT. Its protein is CASSDSSYNSPLHF.

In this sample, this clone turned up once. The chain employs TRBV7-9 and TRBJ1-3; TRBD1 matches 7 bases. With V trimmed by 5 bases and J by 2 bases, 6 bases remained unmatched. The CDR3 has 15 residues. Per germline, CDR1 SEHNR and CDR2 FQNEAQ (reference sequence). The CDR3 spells CASSQGGAAGNTIYF. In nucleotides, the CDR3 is TGTGCCAGCAGCCAGGGGGGAGCGGCTGGAAACACCATATATTTT.

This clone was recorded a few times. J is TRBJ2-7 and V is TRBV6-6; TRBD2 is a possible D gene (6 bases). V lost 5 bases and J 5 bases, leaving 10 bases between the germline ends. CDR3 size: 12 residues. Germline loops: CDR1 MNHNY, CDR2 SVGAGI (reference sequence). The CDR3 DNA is TGTGCCAGCAGTCCGGGGGTAAACGAGCAGTACTTC. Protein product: CASSPGVNEQYF.

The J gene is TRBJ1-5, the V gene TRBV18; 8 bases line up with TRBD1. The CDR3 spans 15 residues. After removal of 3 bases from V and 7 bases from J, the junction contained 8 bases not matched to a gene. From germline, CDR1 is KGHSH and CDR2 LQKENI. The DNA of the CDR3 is TGTGCCAGCTCACCCGGACAGGGATTGACCCAGCCCCAGCATTTT. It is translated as CASSPGQGLTQPQHF.

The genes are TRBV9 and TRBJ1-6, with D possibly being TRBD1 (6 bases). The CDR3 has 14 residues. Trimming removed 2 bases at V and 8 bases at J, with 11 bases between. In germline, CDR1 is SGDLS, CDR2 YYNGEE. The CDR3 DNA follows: TGTGCCAGCAGCGTCGAAGCAGGGGATTCACCCCTCCACTTT. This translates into CASSVEAGDSPLHF.

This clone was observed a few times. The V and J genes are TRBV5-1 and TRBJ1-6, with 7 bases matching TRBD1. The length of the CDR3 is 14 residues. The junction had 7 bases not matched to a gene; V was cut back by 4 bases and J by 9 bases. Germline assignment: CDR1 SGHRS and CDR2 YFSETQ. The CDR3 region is CASSIRQGSSPLHF. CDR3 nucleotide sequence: TGCGCCAGCAGCATCCGACAGGGAAGTTCACCCCTCCACTTT.

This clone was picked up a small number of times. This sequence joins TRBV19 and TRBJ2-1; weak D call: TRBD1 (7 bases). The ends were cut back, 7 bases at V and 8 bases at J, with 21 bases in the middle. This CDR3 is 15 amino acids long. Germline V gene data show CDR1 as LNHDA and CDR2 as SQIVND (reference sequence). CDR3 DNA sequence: TGTGCCAGTATTTCCCCTCGAGGGGGCGGGGATGAGCAGTTCTTC. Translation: CASISPRGGGDEQFF.

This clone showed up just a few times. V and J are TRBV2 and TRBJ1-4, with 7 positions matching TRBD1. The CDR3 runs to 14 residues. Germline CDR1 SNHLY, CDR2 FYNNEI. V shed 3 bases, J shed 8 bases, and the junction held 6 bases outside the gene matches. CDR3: CASSEARGEEKLFF. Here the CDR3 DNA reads TGTGCCAGCAGTGAGGCCAGGGGGGAGGAAAAACTGTTTTTT.